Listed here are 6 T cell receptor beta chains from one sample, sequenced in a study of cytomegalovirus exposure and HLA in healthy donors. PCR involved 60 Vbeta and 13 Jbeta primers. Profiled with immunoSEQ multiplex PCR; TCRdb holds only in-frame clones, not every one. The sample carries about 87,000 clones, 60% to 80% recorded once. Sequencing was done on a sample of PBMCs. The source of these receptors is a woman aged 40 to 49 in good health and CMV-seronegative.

The DNA of the CDR3 is TGTGCCTGGAGCTACGGGGGGCCGGCTGGCTACACCTTC. Residues: CAWSYGGPAGYTF. V is TRBV30 and J is TRBJ1-2, with D maybe TRBD1 (6 bases). The germline V gene has CDR1 GTSNPN and CDR2 SVGIG (reference sequence). The CDR3 spans 13 residues. The V end lost 3 bases, the J end lost 7 bases, and 15 bases lay between the germline ends.

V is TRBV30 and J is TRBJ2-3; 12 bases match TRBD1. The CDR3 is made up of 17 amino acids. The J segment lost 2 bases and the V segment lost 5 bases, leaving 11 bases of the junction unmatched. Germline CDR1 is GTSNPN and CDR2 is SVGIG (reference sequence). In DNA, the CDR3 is TGTGCCTGGGCGCCTGGGACAGGGGGCACTTTCACAGATACGCAGTATTTT. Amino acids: CAWAPGTGGTFTDTQYF. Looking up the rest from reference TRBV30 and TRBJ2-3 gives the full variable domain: SQTIHQWPATLVQPVGSPLSLECTVEGTSNPNLYWYRQAAGRGLQLLFYSVGIGQISSEVPQNLSASRPQDRQFILSSKKLLLSDSGFYLCAWAPGTGGTFTDTQYFGPGTRLTVL.

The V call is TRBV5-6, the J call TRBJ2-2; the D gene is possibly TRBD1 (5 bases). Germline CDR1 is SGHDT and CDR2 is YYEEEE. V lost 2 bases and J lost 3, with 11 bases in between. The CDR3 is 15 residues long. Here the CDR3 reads CASSFQGGYTGELFF. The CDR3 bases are TGTGCCAGCAGCTTTCAGGGTGGATACACCGGGGAGCTGTTTTTT.

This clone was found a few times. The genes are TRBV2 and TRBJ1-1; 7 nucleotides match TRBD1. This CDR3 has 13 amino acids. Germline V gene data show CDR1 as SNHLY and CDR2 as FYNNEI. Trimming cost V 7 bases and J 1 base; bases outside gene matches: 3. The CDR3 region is CASTRQGNTEAFF. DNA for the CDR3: TGTGCCAGCACACGACAGGGGAACACTGAAGCTTTCTTT. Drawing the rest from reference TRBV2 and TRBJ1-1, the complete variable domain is EPEVTQTPSHQVTQMGQEVILRCVPISNHLYFYWYRQILGQKVEFLVSFYNNEISEKSEIFDDQFSVERPDGSNFTLKIRSTKLEDSAMYFCASTRQGNTEAFFGQGTRLTVV.

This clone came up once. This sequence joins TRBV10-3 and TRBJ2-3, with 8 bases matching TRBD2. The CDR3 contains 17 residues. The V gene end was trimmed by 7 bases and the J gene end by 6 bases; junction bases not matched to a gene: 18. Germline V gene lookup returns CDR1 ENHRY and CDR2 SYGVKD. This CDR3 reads CAIKRRAQRGPGDTQYF. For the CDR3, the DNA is TGTGCCATCAAAAGGCGTGCCCAGCGGGGGCCGGGGGATACGCAGTATTTT.

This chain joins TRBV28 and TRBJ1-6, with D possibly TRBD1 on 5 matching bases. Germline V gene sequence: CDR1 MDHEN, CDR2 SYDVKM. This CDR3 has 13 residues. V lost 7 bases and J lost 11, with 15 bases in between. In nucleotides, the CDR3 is TGTGCCAGCAACCCGGGGGGGGGAACACCCCTCCACTTT. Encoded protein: CASNPGGGTPLHF.